The 32 T cell receptor beta chains reported below all come from one sample, sequenced in a study of cytomegalovirus exposure and HLA in healthy donors. The PCR employed 60 Vbeta primers together with 13 Jbeta primers. Sequencing was performed with immunoSEQ multiplex PCR; in TCRdb, only in-frame clones are kept and a portion is missing. In the table there are about 180,000 clones, around 80% of which are singletons. Material: PBMCs. These receptor sequences come from a woman aged 55 to 70 in good health and CMV-seropositive.

This clone has a single count. This chain connects TRBV9 to TRBJ2-7, with 7 bases aligning to TRBD2. This CDR3 is 15 amino acids long. Trimming at V came to 0 bases and at J to 6 bases, leaving 9 bases not matched to a gene. Germline CDR1 and CDR2: SGDLS and YYNGEE. The DNA of the CDR3 is TGTGCCAGCAGCGTAGCGGCCAGGGAGGGAAGCGAGCAGTACTTC. This translates into CASSVAAREGSEQYF.

The chain has TRBV2 and TRBJ2-7, with D perhaps TRBD1 (6 bases). Germline lookup yields CDR1 SNHLY and CDR2 FYNNEI. The CDR3 is 13 residues long. V was trimmed by 6 bases and J by 2 bases, leaving 11 bases between them. The CDR3 loop is CASRAGTTYEQYF. CDR3 DNA: TGTGCCAGCAGGGCCGGGACAACCTACGAGCAGTACTTC.

CDR3 in DNA: TGCGCCAGCAGCTCTCCCCCCCCTAGGGGGGAGCTGTTTTTT. Its translation is CASSSPPPRGELFF. The genes are TRBV5-1 and TRBJ2-2; D unclear. Germline CDR1 reads SGHRS; CDR2 reads YFSETQ. The CDR3 runs 14 residues. Deletions cut 3 bases from V and 8 bases from J, with 14 bases between.

The chain couples TRBV30 to TRBJ1-1; 10 nucleotides match TRBD1. The germline V gene has CDR1 GTSNPN and CDR2 SVGIG (reference sequence). V dropped 1 base and J dropped 6; count of bases not matched to a gene: 2. The CDR3 sequence is 13 residues long. The CDR3 spells CAWSGQGAAEAFF. CDR3 DNA: TGTGCCTGGAGTGGACAGGGGGCAGCTGAAGCTTTCTTT.

This sequence joins TRBV5-4 and TRBJ2-1; 7 nucleotides align to TRBD1. The V segment lost 3 bases and the J segment 9 bases; nucleotides outside the gene matches: 9. In germline, CDR1 is SGHNT, CDR2 YYREEE (reference sequence). The CDR3 totals 14 residues. For the CDR3, the DNA is TGTGCCAGCAGCTCATACACAGGGGCGGGTGAGCAGTTCTTC. Its translation is CASSSYTGAGEQFF.

CDR3 region: CAWKGDLAETQYF. The CDR3 region has the DNA TGTGCCTGGAAGGGGGACCTAGCAGAGACCCAGTACTTC. The V gene is TRBV30, the J gene TRBJ2-5; D might be TRBD1 (6 bases). Germline lookup yields CDR1 GTSNPN and CDR2 SVGIG (reference sequence). The ends were cut back, 4 bases at V and 4 bases at J, with 13 bases in the middle. CDR3 length equals 13 residues.

The rearrangement uses TRBV11-1 and TRBJ1-1; a weak D match, TRBD1 (5 bases). This CDR3 is built from 15 residues. Deletions cut 4 bases from V and 1 base from J, with 13 bases between. CDR1 is SGHAT, CDR2 FQDESV, per germline (reference sequence). The CDR3 spells CASSSGGVRNTEAFF. The CDR3 coding sequence is TGTGCCAGCAGCTCGGGAGGGGTGAGGAACACTGAAGCTTTCTTT.

The chain carries TRBV9 and TRBJ2-6, with 8 bases fitting TRBD2. The germline V gene encodes CDR1 SGDLS and CDR2 YYNGEE. This CDR3 comprises 18 residues. Trimming at V came to 0 bases and at J to 0 bases, leaving 5 bases not matched to a gene. The CDR3 sequence: CASSVATGGSSGANVLTF. The CDR3 DNA follows: TGTGCCAGCAGCGTAGCTACGGGGGGGAGCTCTGGGGCCAACGTCCTGACTTTC. Full variable domain (rest looked up from reference TRBV9 and TRBJ2-6): DSGVTQTPKHLITATGQRVTLRCSPRSGDLSVYWYQQSLDQGLQFLIQYYNGEERAKGNILERFSAQQFPDLHSELNLSSLELGDSALYFCASSVATGGSSGANVLTFGAGSRLTVL.

J is TRBJ1-2 and V is TRBV28; 9 bases are a match to TRBD1. Germline CDR1 MDHEN, CDR2 SYDVKM. V lost 2 bases and J lost 4; bases outside the gene matches: 2. The CDR3 loop spans 14 amino acids. The CDR3 loop reads CASSLTGGFYGYTF. The CDR3 bases are TGTGCCAGCAGTTTAACAGGGGGCTTCTATGGCTACACCTTC.

The V call is TRBV4-2, the J call TRBJ1-5, with a tentative D call TRBD1 (5 bases). The germline gives CDR1 LGHNA, CDR2 YNFKEQ. The CDR3 has 17 amino acids. The V and J ends lost 3 bases and 6 bases respectively, with 21 bases between them. The CDR3 region is CASSQRGVIWFGQPQHF. The CDR3 nucleotides are TGTGCCAGCAGCCAGCGGGGGGTTATTTGGTTCGGTCAGCCCCAGCATTTT.

The chain combines TRBV7-2 with TRBJ2-3, with D possibly TRBD1 on 6 matching bases. This CDR3 has 13 residues. Germline lookup yields CDR1 SGHTA and CDR2 FQGNSA. Trimming removed 2 bases at V and 5 bases at J, with 8 bases between. CDR3 sequence: CASSLQGRDTQYF. In nucleotides, the CDR3 is TGTGCCAGCAGCTTACAGGGGAGAGATACGCAGTATTTT.

The genes are TRBV7-2 and TRBJ2-2; D perhaps matches TRBD1 (6 bases). This CDR3 spans 15 amino acids. V lost 9 bases and J lost 0, with 14 bases in between. Germline assignment: CDR1 SGHTA and CDR2 FQGNSA. As DNA, the CDR3 is TGTGCCAGGAATTTACAGGGCTCGAACACCGGGGAGCTGTTTTTT. Amino acids: CARNLQGSNTGELFF.

The chain is built from TRBV15 and TRBJ2-7; D may be TRBD2 (6 bases). CDR1 is LNHNV and CDR2 is YYDKDF in the germline V gene (reference sequence). The length of the CDR3 is 15 residues. V was trimmed by 1 base and J by 3 bases, leaving 13 bases between them. CDR3 nucleotides: TGTGCCACCAGCAGAGGAAACCTGGGAGGCTACGAGCAGTACTTC. This translates into CATSRGNLGGYEQYF.

The count of this clone is one. The V call is TRBV7-6, the J call TRBJ1-1; possibly TRBD1 for D (6 bases). Germline assignment: CDR1 SGHVS and CDR2 FNYEAQ. The CDR3 loop spans 14 amino acids. Trimming cost V 3 bases and J 0 bases, with 8 bases left between them. CDR3 bases: TGTGCCAGCAGCTTTAGGGGGATGAACACTGAAGCTTTCTTT. Residues: CASSFRGMNTEAFF.

The chain uses TRBV18 and TRBJ2-1; TRBD2 might be the D (5 bases). This CDR3 contains 13 residues. Looked up from germline, CDR1 is KGHSH and CDR2 is LQKENI. V shed 2 bases and J shed 10 bases, with 12 bases lying between them. CDR3 in amino acids: CASSPAQRGEQFF. The DNA for the CDR3 is TGTGCCAGCTCACCAGCTCAACGAGGGGAGCAGTTCTTC.

The chain links TRBV27 to TRBJ1-1, with D perhaps TRBD1 (5 bases). Trimming took 8 bases from V and 3 from J, leaving 16 bases between them. Germline CDR1 MNHEY, CDR2 SMNVEV (reference sequence). CDR3 size: 14 residues. CDR3 loop: CASQTSRDYTEAFF. As DNA, the CDR3 is TGTGCCAGCCAAACCAGCAGGGATTACACTGAAGCTTTCTTT.

This clone was observed once. The gene calls are TRBV30 and TRBJ2-5; 12 nucleotides align to TRBD2. The CDR3 spans 14 residues. V gave up 2 bases and J gave up 7 bases; unmatched junction bases: 5. The V gene's germline CDR1 is GTSNPN and CDR2 SVGIG (reference sequence). The CDR3 spells CAWSKTSGGGTQYF. DNA of the CDR3: TGTGCCTGGAGTAAGACTAGCGGGGGTGGGACCCAGTACTTC.

On this clone: The germline gene is not matched at one end of the junction; a read error may be the cause. This rearrangement joins TRBV5-1 to TRBJ2-5; 12 bases map to TRBD2. CDR3 length: 18 amino acids. CDR1 SGHRS and CDR2 YFSETQ come from the germline V gene. The CDR3 is CASSLRASGRAAQGTQYF. In DNA form, the CDR3 reads TGCGCCAGCAGCTTGAGGGCTAGCGGGAGGGCCGCCCAAGGGACCCAGTACTTC.

The chain is built from TRBV28 and TRBJ2-5; D is possibly TRBD2 (5 bases). The better agreement between TRBJ2-7 and the DNA end casts doubt on the J call. This CDR3 contains 15 residues. In germline, CDR1 is MDHEN, CDR2 SYDVKM. The DNA of the CDR3 is TGTGCCAGCAGGAACGCGGGCCCCTGGGTGAGCGAGCAGTACTTC. Its translation is CASRNAGPWVSEQYF.

V and J are TRBV7-3 and TRBJ2-2; a possible D gene is TRBD1 (6 bases). Germline loops: CDR1 SGHTA, CDR2 FQGTGA. The V and J ends lost 3 bases and 1 base respectively, with 12 bases between them. The CDR3 is made up of 16 amino acids. The CDR3 coding sequence is TGTGCCAGCAGCTTGCCCAAACAGGGGAACACCGGGGAGCTGTTTTTT. Protein product: CASSLPKQGNTGELFF.

The chain uses TRBV25-1 and TRBJ2-2, with TRBD2 matching over 9 bases. The CDR3 is made up of 15 amino acids. J was trimmed by 6 bases and V by 5 bases; bases with no gene match: 7. In germline, CDR1 is MGHDK, CDR2 SYGVNS. The CDR3, as DNA: TGTGCCAGCAGTTTAGCGGGAGTTCAGGCCGGGGAGCTGTTTTTT. It yields the protein CASSLAGVQAGELFF.

The V and J genes are TRBV7-2 and TRBJ2-5, with 8 bases aligning to TRBD2. Germline CDR1 and CDR2: SGHTA and FQGNSA. With V trimmed by 5 bases and J by 11 bases, 22 bases remained unmatched. The CDR3 has 17 amino acids. The DNA for the CDR3 is TGTGCCAGCAGCCGATCCCACTTCTCGGGAGGGCCGGGGTTTCAGTACTTC. It translates to CASSRSHFSGGPGFQYF.

The chain carries TRBV19 and TRBJ2-1; 13 nucleotides line up with TRBD2. Trimming at V came to 6 bases and at J to 8 bases, leaving 7 bases not matched to a gene. CDR3 length: 15 amino acids. CDR1 and CDR2 (germline): LNHDA, SQIVND (reference sequence). CDR3 nucleotide sequence: TGTGCCAGTAGCCAACTAGCGGGGGGGAACCATGAGCAGTTCTTC. Protein product: CASSQLAGGNHEQFF.

The chain combines TRBV5-4 with TRBJ2-5; TRBD1 agrees at 10 bases. The DNA matches TRBJ2-7 better at its end, which makes the J call doubtful. Germline values: CDR1 SGHNT, CDR2 YYREEE (reference sequence). This CDR3 is built from 14 residues. The CDR3 here is CASSSRDRGYEQYF. The CDR3 coding sequence is TGTGCCAGCAGCTCCCGGGACAGGGGCTACGAGCAGTACTTC.

This clone was seen once. The gene calls are TRBV10-3 and TRBJ2-3; 13 bases fit TRBD2. The J segment lost 6 bases and the V segment lost 5 bases, leaving 20 bases of the junction unmatched. This CDR3 comprises 20 residues. Germline V gene sequence: CDR1 ENHRY, CDR2 SYGVKD. CDR3 DNA sequence: TGTGCCATCAGTCCATTACCCGGGACTAGCGGGAATTCCCGCCGGGATACGCAGTATTTT. This translates into CAISPLPGTSGNSRRDTQYF.

V is TRBV18 and J is TRBJ1-1, with D maybe TRBD1 (6 bases). Trimming removed 9 bases at V and 5 bases at J, with 22 bases between. Germline CDR1 and CDR2: KGHSH and LQKENI. There are 15 residues in the CDR3. DNA for the CDR3: TGTGCCAGTTCCCTGGTCGGCAGGGGAGAGACTGAAGCTTTCTTT. Its translation: CASSLVGRGETEAFF.

V gene TRBV7-9 combines with J gene TRBJ2-7; a weak D match, TRBD2 (7 bases). The CDR3 has 14 amino acids. CDR1 is SEHNR and CDR2 is FQNEAQ in the germline V gene (reference sequence). The V gene lost 0 bases and the J gene lost 5 bases, with 11 bases spanning the gap. This CDR3 is CASSLALGGHEQYF. CDR3 DNA sequence: TGTGCCAGCAGCTTAGCACTGGGGGGGCACGAGCAGTACTTC.

The gene calls are TRBV7-9 and TRBJ1-4; D is uncertain. The CDR3 extends over 12 amino acids. V lost 3 bases and J lost 8, with 7 bases in between. Germline V CDR1 and CDR2: SEHNR, FQNEAQ (reference sequence). In DNA, the CDR3 is TGTGCCAGCAGCTTTGCCCAGGAAAAACTGTTTTTT. Protein: CASSFAQEKLFF.

The V gene is TRBV7-2, the J gene TRBJ2-3; the match to TRBD2 covers 10 bases. Germline V gives CDR1 SGHTA, CDR2 FQGNSA. With V trimmed by 3 bases and J by 0 bases, 6 bases remained unmatched. The CDR3 contains 17 residues. The CDR3 nucleotides read TGTGCCAGCAGCTTGTCTAGCGGGGGATTTAGCACAGATACGCAGTATTTT. It translates to CASSLSSGGFSTDTQYF.

This chain joins TRBV21-1 and TRBJ2-5; no DNA check was done on the table's D call, TRBD2. TRBV21-1 is a pseudogene segment. The CDR3 runs to 16 residues. The CDR3 protein is CASSKVPDGAGETQYF. CDR3 DNA sequence: TGTGCCAGCAGCAAAGTACCGGACGGAGCGGGGGAGACCCAGTACTTC.

V and J are TRBV19 and TRBJ1-1, with D perhaps matching TRBD1 (6 bases). This CDR3 spans 14 amino acids. Germline loops: CDR1 LNHDA, CDR2 SQIVND (reference sequence). V lost 5 bases to trimming and J lost 3 bases, with 13 bases between them. CDR3 sequence: CASSPQGIYTEAFF. CDR3 nucleotide sequence: TGTGCCAGTAGTCCACAGGGAATTTACACTGAAGCTTTCTTT.

The CDR3 reads CSVWDIRTDTQYF. The CDR3, as DNA: TGCAGCGTTTGGGACATACGCACAGATACGCAGTATTTT. The V gene is TRBV29-1, the J gene TRBJ2-3; D is perhaps TRBD1 (6 bases). The CDR3 loop spans 13 amino acids. From germline, CDR1 is SQVTM and CDR2 ANQGSEA. Trimming removed 5 bases at V and 1 base at J, with 10 bases between.